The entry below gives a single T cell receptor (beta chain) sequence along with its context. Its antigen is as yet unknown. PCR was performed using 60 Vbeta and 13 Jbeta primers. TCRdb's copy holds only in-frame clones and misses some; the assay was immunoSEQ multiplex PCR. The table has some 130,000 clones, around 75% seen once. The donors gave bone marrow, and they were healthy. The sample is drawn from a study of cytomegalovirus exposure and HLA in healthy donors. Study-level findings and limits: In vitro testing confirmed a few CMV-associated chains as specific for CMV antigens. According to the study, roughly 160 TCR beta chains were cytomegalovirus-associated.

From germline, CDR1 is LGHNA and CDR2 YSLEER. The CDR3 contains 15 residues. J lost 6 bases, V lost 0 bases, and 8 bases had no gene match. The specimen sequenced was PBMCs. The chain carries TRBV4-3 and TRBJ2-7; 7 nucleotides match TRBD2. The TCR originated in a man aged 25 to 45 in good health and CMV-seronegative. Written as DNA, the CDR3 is TGCGCCAGCAGCCAAGACTGGGGGGGGTCCGCCGAGCAGTACTTC. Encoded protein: CASSQDWGGSAEQYF.